These 8 T cell receptor beta chains came from one sample sequenced in a study of cytomegalovirus exposure and HLA in healthy donors. With 60 Vbeta and 13 Jbeta primers, the PCR was carried out. Assay used: immunoSEQ multiplex PCR; TCRdb lists only in-frame clones, some missing. The sample contains roughly 110,000 clones, about 64% of which appear only once. What was sequenced was PBMCs. The receptor set was obtained from a man younger than 35 in good health and CMV-seropositive.

The rearrangement links TRBV4-1 to TRBJ2-7, with D possibly being TRBD2 (6 bases). CDR3 length: 15 amino acids. The germline V gene has CDR1 MGHRA and CDR2 YSYEKL. V lost 1 base, J lost 2 bases, and 12 bases lay in between. The chain's CDR3 is CASSQGRVGAYEQYF. CDR3 nucleotide sequence: TGCGCCAGCAGCCAAGGGAGGGTCGGTGCCTACGAGCAGTACTTC.

This rearrangement joins TRBV9 to TRBJ2-1; D possibly corresponds to TRBD1 (5 bases). Germline assignment: CDR1 SGDLS and CDR2 YYNGEE. The ends were cut back, 4 bases at V and 0 bases at J, with 11 bases in the middle. The CDR3 sequence is 15 residues long. CDR3 sequence (DNA): TGTGCCAGCAGCCGACAGTCCAGCTCCTACAATGAGCAGTTCTTC. This sequence encodes CASSRQSSSYNEQFF.

The genes are TRBV29-1 and TRBJ2-5; 7 nucleotides align to TRBD1. Per the germline V gene, CDR1 is SQVTM and CDR2 is ANQGSEA. J gave up 2 bases and V 7 bases, and 7 bases lay outside the gene matches. The CDR3 is 13 residues long. The DNA for the CDR3 is TGCAGCGGGGAGACAGGGATACAAGAGACCCAGTACTTC. This codes for CSGETGIQETQYF.

This clone was counted between two and nine times. This chain uses TRBV2 with TRBJ2-2; tentatively, D is TRBD2 (6 bases). The germline CDR1 and CDR2 sequences are SNHLY and FYNNEI. V was trimmed by 5 bases and J by 6 bases, leaving 13 bases between them. The length of the CDR3 is 14 residues. CDR3 in DNA: TGTGCCAGCAGTCACTTAAGGGAGGCCGGGGAGCTGTTTTTT. Translated, it gives CASSHLREAGELFF.

This clone was seen more than once but under ten times. This sequence joins TRBV13 and TRBJ2-5; D possibly corresponds to TRBD1 (5 bases). The CDR3 loop spans 13 amino acids. Germline V gene data show CDR1 as PRHDT and CDR2 as FYEKMQ (reference sequence). V gave up 5 bases and J gave up 4 bases, with 11 bases separating them. Written as DNA, the CDR3 is TGTGCCAGCAGCGGCGGTAGGGGAGAGACCCAGTACTTC. Translated, it gives CASSGGRGETQYF.

This chain joins TRBV18 and TRBJ2-2; 8 nucleotides line up with TRBD1. J gave up 7 bases and V 2 bases, and 6 bases lay outside the gene matches. The CDR3 is 15 residues long. Germline assignment: CDR1 KGHSH and CDR2 LQKENI. The CDR3 loop is CASSPGTGANGELFF. The CDR3, as DNA: TGTGCCAGCTCACCAGGGACAGGAGCTAACGGGGAGCTGTTTTTT.

V is TRBV28 and J is TRBJ1-2; the match to TRBD1 covers 8 bases. The length of the CDR3 is 14 residues. The junction had 7 bases not matched to a gene; V was cut back by 6 bases and J by 4 bases. Germline V lookup: CDR1 MDHEN, CDR2 SYDVKM. CDR3 residues: CASRTTGVGYGYTF. CDR3 DNA sequence: TGTGCCAGCAGGACGACAGGGGTGGGCTATGGCTACACCTTC.

V is TRBV11-1 and J is TRBJ2-1; TRBD2 matches at 7 bases. CDR1 is SGHAT and CDR2 is FQDESV in the germline V gene (reference sequence). CDR3 length: 16 residues. The V and J ends lost 2 bases and 9 bases, in that order; junction bases with no gene match: 13. The CDR3 protein is CASSLRRGLGGSEQFF. CDR3 nucleotides: TGTGCCAGCAGCTTACGGCGGGGACTGGGGGGGAGTGAGCAGTTCTTC.